A single sample is the source of the 13 T cell receptor beta chains below, sequenced in a study of cytomegalovirus exposure and HLA in healthy donors. PCR amplification relied on 60 Vbeta primers (plus 13 Jbeta primers). Sequenced by immunoSEQ multiplex PCR; TCRdb stores in-frame clones only, minus some. Of under 90,000 clones in the sample, 60% to 80% were seen once. Sequencing was carried out using PBMCs. The receptor source for this set is a man aged 35-49 years in good health and CMV-seronegative.

The chain joins TRBV30 to TRBJ2-5, with TRBD2 matching over 7 bases. The DNA end favors TRBJ2-7, so the J call may be wrong. This CDR3 is 14 amino acids long. Looked up from germline, CDR1 is GTSNPN and CDR2 is SVGIG (reference sequence). The chain's CDR3 is CAWRLAGAGYEQYF. In DNA form, the CDR3 reads TGTGCCTGGAGACTGGCGGGAGCGGGTTACGAGCAGTACTTC.

V is TRBV7-9 and J is TRBJ2-3, with 8 bases matching TRBD2. The CDR3 covers 18 residues. Germline V gene sequence: CDR1 SEHNR, CDR2 FQNEAQ (reference sequence). The ends lost 2 bases at V and 0 bases at J; junction bases unmatched: 10. CDR3 sequence: CASSLPPGGALSTDTQYF. The CDR3, as DNA: TGTGCCAGCAGCTTACCCCCCGGGGGGGCATTGAGCACAGATACGCAGTATTTT.

CDR3 DNA: TGCGCCAGCAGCTTGGAGGGGACTAGCGAGGAGCAGTACTTC. Translated, it gives CASSLEGTSEEQYF. The rearrangement links TRBV5-1 to TRBJ2-7; 10 bases align to TRBD2. The CDR3 extends over 14 amino acids. Germline values: CDR1 SGHRS, CDR2 YFSETQ. Trimming removed 0 bases from V and 7 bases from J; junction bases left unmatched: 4.

The rearrangement uses TRBV18 and TRBJ1-1; 8 bases fit TRBD1. V lost 4 bases and J lost 4; bases outside the gene matches: 5. The germline gives CDR1 KGHSH, CDR2 LQKENI. CDR3 length: 14 amino acids. CDR3 sequence reads: CASSRPTGVTEAFF. CDR3 nucleotide sequence: TGTGCCAGCTCACGTCCGACAGGGGTCACTGAAGCTTTCTTT.

The chain is built from TRBV6-5 and TRBJ1-1, with 8 bases matching TRBD1. The CDR3 sequence is 14 residues long. The J segment lost 3 bases and the V segment lost 2 bases, leaving 2 bases of the junction unmatched. In germline, CDR1 is MNHEY, CDR2 SVGAGI. The CDR3 here is CASSYGRGHTEAFF. CDR3 DNA sequence: TGTGCCAGCAGTTACGGCAGGGGGCACACTGAAGCTTTCTTT.

The chain couples TRBV5-4 to TRBJ1-1, with D uncertain. The CDR3 spans 14 residues. Per germline, CDR1 SGHNT and CDR2 YYREEE (reference sequence). V shed 3 bases and J shed 11 bases, with 20 bases lying between them. The CDR3 coding sequence is TGTGCCAGCAGCTCCCCTCTGAGCAGTGCGGGGGCTTTCTTT. This gives the protein CASSSPLSSAGAFF.

The rearrangement uses TRBV28 and TRBJ1-1; 9 bases are a match to TRBD1. J was trimmed by 11 bases and V by 5 bases; bases with no gene match: 15. CDR1 is MDHEN, CDR2 SYDVKM, per germline. This CDR3 is 15 amino acids long. CDR3 amino acids: CASSPSGQGMSGAFF. The CDR3 nucleotides read TGTGCCAGCAGTCCCTCGGGACAGGGTATGTCTGGGGCTTTCTTT.

With respect to this clone: Other DNA sequences from this sample encode an identical CDR3 as well. This sequence joins TRBV30 and TRBJ2-3; D possibly corresponds to TRBD2 (5 bases). The CDR3 is made up of 13 amino acids. Germline assignment: CDR1 GTSNPN and CDR2 SVGIG (reference sequence). The V gene lost 0 bases and the J gene lost 6 bases, with 10 bases spanning the gap. CDR3 region: CAWSVRERDTQYF. CDR3 in DNA: TGTGCCTGGAGTGTAAGGGAGAGGGATACGCAGTATTTT.

This clone was counted between two and nine times. The rearrangement links TRBV27 to TRBJ1-1; no reliable D call. CDR1 is MNHEY and CDR2 is SMNVEV in the germline V gene (reference sequence). The CDR3 runs to 16 residues. The ends were cut back, 5 bases at V and 7 bases at J, with 23 bases in the middle. CDR3 in DNA: TGTGCCAGCAGTGGGCCCCGCTGGTCCCGGTTCGGTGAAGCTTTCTTT. Translation: CASSGPRWSRFGEAFF.

V gene TRBV11-3 combines with J gene TRBJ2-5; a weak D match, TRBD2 (6 bases). Trimming left V 5 bases short and J 1 base short, with 11 bases between. The germline CDR1 and CDR2 sequences are SGHNT and YENEEA. This CDR3 spans 14 amino acids. CDR3 loop: CASSLGTVQETQYF. For the CDR3, the DNA is TGTGCCAGCAGCCTAGGGACTGTCCAAGAGACCCAGTACTTC.

In its sample, this clone was seen a few times. The chain has TRBV7-8 and TRBJ1-2; TRBD1 agrees at 9 bases. Per the germline V gene, CDR1 is SGHVS and CDR2 is FQNEAQ. CDR3 length: 20 residues. V dropped 5 bases and J dropped 2; count of bases not matched to a gene: 21. The CDR3 protein is CASSPRYRDRVHLSNYGYTF. The CDR3 nucleotides read TGTGCCAGCAGCCCACGGTACCGGGACAGGGTCCATCTCTCCAACTATGGCTACACCTTC.

V is TRBV9 and J is TRBJ2-2; 15 bases agree with TRBD2. Germline CDR1 SGDLS, CDR2 YYNGEE. There are 18 residues in the CDR3. Germline trimming cut 3 bases from V and 9 bases from J; bases unmatched to any gene: 12. The CDR3 DNA reads as TGTGCCAGCAGCGATATAAAGGGGACTAGCGGGAGGAAGAGGGAGCTGTTTTTT. The encoded protein is CASSDIKGTSGRKRELFF.

The chain recombines TRBV10-1 with TRBJ2-2, with D possibly TRBD1 on 6 matching bases. In germline, CDR1 is WNHNN, CDR2 SYGVQD (reference sequence). The CDR3 is made up of 12 amino acids. The V and J ends lost 6 bases and 6 bases respectively, with 8 bases between them. The DNA for the CDR3 is TGCGCCAGCAGAGGGGGTGCCGGGGAGCTGTTTTTT. Protein product: CASRGGAGELFF.